These T cell receptor beta chains were read from a single sample in a study of blood T cell repertoires in COVID-19. Profiling relied on immunoSEQ multiplex PCR, and the TCRdb table lists in-frame clones only, not all of them. Among some 210,000 clones listed, about nine tenths were seen once. The sequencing input was peripheral blood. All receptors derive from a woman aged 40 to 55 with acute or convalescent COVID-19. Each CDR3 is given with its conserved first and last residue. A D gene is named only where the DNA matches it firmly. A row's size may be missing; if present it is once, few, many or a size class.

v_gene	j_gene	abundance	d_gene	CDR3nt	CDR3aa
TRBV30	TRBJ1-4	once	NA	TGTGCCTGGAGACGAGGGAGCGCAACTAATGAAAAACTGTTTTTT	CAWRRGSATNEKLFF
TRBV13	TRBJ1-3	NA	TRBD1	TGTGCCAGCAGCCCGGACAGGGCTGGAAACACCATATATTTT	CASSPDRAGNTIYF
TRBV2	TRBJ1-4	NA	TRBD1	TGTGCCAGCAGCCTGCGGACAGGGACGGGTGAAAAACTGTTTTTT	CASSLRTGTGEKLFF
TRBV6-1	TRBJ2-5	NA	TRBD2	TGTGCCAGCAGTGATTGGGGGGGAGGGGTCCCAGAGACCCAGTACTTC	CASSDWGGGVPETQYF
TRBV18	TRBJ1-2	NA	NA	TGTGCCAGCTCACCAGAGGTTGGAGGCCCCTATGGCTACACCTTC	CASSPEVGGPYGYTF
TRBV5-4	TRBJ1-2	NA	TRBD1	TGTGCCAGCAGCTCGACTTGGACAGGGGGAGTTACCGGCTACACCTTC	CASSSTWTGGVTGYTF
TRBV5-5	TRBJ1-5	NA	TRBD1	TGTGCCAGCAGTTATTGGGACAGGGTCAATCAGCCCCAGCATTTT	CASSYWDRVNQPQHF
TRBV9	TRBJ1-1	NA	NA	TGTGCCAGCAGCGTAAGTGGGGCGGTAGAAGCTTTCTTT	CASSVSGAVEAFF
TRBV10-2	TRBJ1-1	NA	TRBD1	TGCGCCAGCAGTGGACAGGGGGCGGGTGAAGCTTTCTTT	CASSGQGAGEAFF
TRBV11-3	TRBJ2-1	NA	NA	TGTGCCAGCAGCTTAGGCTCAAGGGGACATCAGCAGTTCTTC	CASSLGSRGHQQFF
TRBV29-1	TRBJ1-1	once	NA	TGCAGCGGCCTCAGGGGCCTCACCCGAACTGAAGCTTTCTTT	CSGLRGLTRTEAFF
TRBV2	TRBJ1-1	NA	TRBD1	TGTGCCAGCAGCGCACCGGGACAGGGGCCGAAGGGTGGGACTGAAGCTTTCTTT	CASSAPGQGPKGGTEAFF
TRBV4-2	TRBJ1-4	NA	NA	TGTGCCAGCAGCCCCCCCAGGGGAGAAAAACTGTTTTTT	CASSPPRGEKLFF
TRBV2	TRBJ2-2	NA	NA	TGTGCCAGCAGGCCCGGCGGGCGGGGGCGAGCCACCGGGGAGCTGTTTTTT	CASRPGGRGRATGELFF
TRBV7-9	TRBJ2-5	NA	TRBD1	TGTGCCAGCAGCGGAGCGACAGGGAGAGAGACCCAGTACTTC	CASSGATGRETQYF
TRBV5-1	TRBJ1-6	NA	TRBD1	TGCGCCAGCAGCTTGGAGGGACAGACGCCGAATTCACCCCTCCACTTT	CASSLEGQTPNSPLHF
TRBV3-1/TRBV3-2	TRBJ1-2	NA	NA	TGTGCCAGCAGCCAAGCCCAGACCTCGCAGGGCCCCTATGGCTACACCTTC	CASSQAQTSQGPYGYTF
TRBV19	TRBJ1-2	NA	NA	TGTGCAACCGGCGGGACCACTAACTATGGCTACACCTTC	CATGGTTNYGYTF
TRBV5-6	TRBJ1-2	NA	TRBD1	TGTGCCAGCAGAACCTCAGGGGGAGGAACCTACTATGGCTACACCTTC	CASRTSGGGTYYGYTF
TRBV5-1	TRBJ2-5	NA	NA	TGCGCCAGTTCAGACGGGATAAAAGAGACCCAGTACTTC	CASSDGIKETQYF
TRBV11-2	TRBJ1-2	once	NA	TGTGCCAGCAGCTTAATAAGTCAGCGATCTGGGGGCTACACCTTC	CASSLISQRSGGYTF
TRBV3-1/TRBV3-2	TRBJ2-3	once	TRBD2	TGTGCCAGCAGCCTCCACCCCTCTACTAGCGGGGGAAACACAGATACGCAGTATTTT	CASSLHPSTSGGNTDTQYF
TRBV5-6	TRBJ2-1	NA	NA	TGTGCCAGCAGCCTTTACAATGAGCAGTTCTTC	CASSLYNEQFF
TRBV12-2	TRBJ2-1	NA	NA	TGTGCAAGTCGCTTAAAAATTGAGGCTAGCGAGTGGAATGAGCAGTTCTTC	CASRLKIEASEWNEQFF
TRBV7-9	TRBJ1-2	NA	TRBD1	TGTGCCAGCAGCATTGGGACAGGGGATAATGGCTACACCTTC	CASSIGTGDNGYTF
TRBV10-3	TRBJ2-5	NA	NA	TGTGCCATCGGGACGGCGGGGGCACAAGAGACCCAGTACTTC	CAIGTAGAQETQYF
TRBV11-2	TRBJ1-6	NA	NA	TGTGCCAGCAGCTTAGGGGGCGCCTCCTATAATTCACCCCTCCACTTT	CASSLGGASYNSPLHF
TRBV7-7	TRBJ2-5	once	TRBD1	TGTGCCAGCAGCTCCCGGGACAGGGGTTTCGGGACCCAGTACTTC	CASSSRDRGFGTQYF
TRBV18	TRBJ2-6	NA	NA	TGTGCCAGCTCACCAGGGGGGTCCGGGGCCAACGTCCTGACTTTC	CASSPGGSGANVLTF
TRBV19	TRBJ1-2	NA	TRBD1	TGTGCCAGTAGTCTTCGGACAGGGGTCAAAACTAACTATGGCTACACCTTC	CASSLRTGVKTNYGYTF
TRBV7-9	TRBJ1-4	NA	TRBD1	TGTGCCAGCAGCTCCGGGACAGGGGCAACTAATGAAAAACTGTTTTTT	CASSSGTGATNEKLFF
TRBV6-4	TRBJ2-1	many	TRBD2	TGTGCCAGCAGTGACGAAAGCGGGGGGCCAAATGAGCAGTTCTTC	CASSDESGGPNEQFF
TRBV9	TRBJ1-4	NA	NA	TGTGCCAGCAGCGCGCAACAGGGTTATGCAACTAATGAAAAACTGTTTTTT	CASSAQQGYATNEKLFF
TRBV2	TRBJ1-2	NA	TRBD1	TGTGCCAGCGAGCCCCCGGGACAGGGTATGGGTGGCTACACCTTC	CASEPPGQGMGGYTF
TRBV11-2	TRBJ1-3	NA	NA	TGTGCCAGCAGCTTAAGTGGGGGCGCTGGAAACACCATATATTTT	CASSLSGGAGNTIYF
TRBV11-2	TRBJ1-2	NA	TRBD1	TGTGCCAGCAGCCGTATACGGACAGGGGACGGCTACACCTTC	CASSRIRTGDGYTF
TRBV5-1	TRBJ1-1	NA	NA	TGCGCCAGCAGATTCGGGAAGAACACTGAAGCTTTCTTT	CASRFGKNTEAFF
TRBV6-5	TRBJ2-5	once	NA	TGTGCCAGCCGGGACATGCCGTCGGGGTCCCAGTACTTC	CASRDMPSGSQYF
TRBV11-2	TRBJ1-2	once	TRBD1	TGTGCCAGCAGCCATATTAGGGACAGCTATGGCTACACCTTC	CASSHIRDSYGYTF
TRBV5-1	TRBJ2-4	NA	NA	TGCGCCAGCAGCTTGCCTTTAGCGGATGTAGCCAAAAACATTCAGTACTTC	CASSLPLADVAKNIQYF
TRBV10-2	TRBJ1-1	few	NA	TGCGCCAGCAGTGATCCGGCGGCGGAGGGTGAAGCTTTCTTT	CASSDPAAEGEAFF
TRBV24-1	TRBJ1-1	NA	TRBD1	TGTGCCACCAGGACAGGGTGGAACACTGAAGCTTTCTTT	CATRTGWNTEAFF
TRBV5-1	TRBJ2-3	NA	NA	TGCGCCAGCAGCCCTTCCGCAGGGGCCCTCACAGATACGCAGTATTTT	CASSPSAGALTDTQYF